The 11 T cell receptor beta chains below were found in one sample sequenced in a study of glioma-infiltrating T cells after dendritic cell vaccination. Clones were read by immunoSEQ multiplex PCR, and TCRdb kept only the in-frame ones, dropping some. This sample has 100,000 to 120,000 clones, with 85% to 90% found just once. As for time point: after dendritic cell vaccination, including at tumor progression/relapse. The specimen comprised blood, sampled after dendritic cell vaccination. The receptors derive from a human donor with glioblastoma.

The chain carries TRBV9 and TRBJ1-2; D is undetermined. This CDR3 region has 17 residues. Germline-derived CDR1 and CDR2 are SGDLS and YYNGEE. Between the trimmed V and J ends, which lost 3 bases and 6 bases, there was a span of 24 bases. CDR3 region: CASSGWGGQLHPNGYTF. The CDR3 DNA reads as TGTGCCAGCAGCGGATGGGGAGGGCAACTACACCCCAATGGCTACACCTTC. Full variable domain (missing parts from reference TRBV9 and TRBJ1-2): DSGVTQTPKHLITATGQRVTLRCSPRSGDLSVYWYQQSLDQGLQFLIQYYNGEERAKGNILERFSAQQFPDLHSELNLSSLELGDSALYFCASSGWGGQLHPNGYTFGSGTRLTVV.

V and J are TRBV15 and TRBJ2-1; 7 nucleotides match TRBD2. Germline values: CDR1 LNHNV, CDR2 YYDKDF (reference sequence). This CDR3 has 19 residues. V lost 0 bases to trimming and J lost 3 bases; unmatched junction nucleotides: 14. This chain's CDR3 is CATSRDLLVREGLYNEQFF. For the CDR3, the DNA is TGTGCCACCAGCAGAGATCTTCTTGTAAGGGAGGGCCTCTACAATGAGCAGTTCTTC. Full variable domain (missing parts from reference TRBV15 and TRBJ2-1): DAMVIQNPRYQVTQFGKPVTLSCSQTLNHNVMYWYQQKSSQAPKLLFHYYDKDFNNEADTPDNFQSRRPNTSFCFLDIRSPGLGDTAMYLCATSRDLLVREGLYNEQFFGPGTRLTVL.

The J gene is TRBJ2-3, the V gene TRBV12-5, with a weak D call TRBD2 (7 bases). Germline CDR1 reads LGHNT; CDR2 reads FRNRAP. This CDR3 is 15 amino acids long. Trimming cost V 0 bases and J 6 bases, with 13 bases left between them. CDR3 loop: CASGLVTGGRDTQYF. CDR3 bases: TGTGCTAGTGGTTTGGTGACGGGGGGCCGGGATACGCAGTATTTT.

The CDR3 coding sequence is TGTGCCAGTAGCATCGGGGCGGGGGGCAATCAGCCCCAGCATTTT. It codes for CASSIGAGGNQPQHF. The V and J genes are TRBV19 and TRBJ1-5; possibly TRBD1 for D (5 bases). Trimming pared 6 bases from V and 2 bases from J, leaving 14 bases between. Germline CDR1 and CDR2: LNHDA and SQIVND (reference sequence). This CDR3 is 15 amino acids long.

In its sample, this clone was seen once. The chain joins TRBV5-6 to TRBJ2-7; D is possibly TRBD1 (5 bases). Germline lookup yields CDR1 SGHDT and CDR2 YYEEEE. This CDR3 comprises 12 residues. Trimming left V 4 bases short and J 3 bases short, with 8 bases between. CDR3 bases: TGTGCCAGCAGCCAAGACAGCTACGAGCAGTACTTC. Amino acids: CASSQDSYEQYF.

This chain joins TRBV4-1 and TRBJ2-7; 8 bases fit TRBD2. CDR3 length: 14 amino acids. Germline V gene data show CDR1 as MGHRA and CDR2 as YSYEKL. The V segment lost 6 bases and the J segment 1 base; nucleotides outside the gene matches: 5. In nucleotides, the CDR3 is TGCGCCAGCAGGGACAGCGGGGGTTCCTACGAGCAGTACTTC. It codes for CASRDSGGSYEQYF.

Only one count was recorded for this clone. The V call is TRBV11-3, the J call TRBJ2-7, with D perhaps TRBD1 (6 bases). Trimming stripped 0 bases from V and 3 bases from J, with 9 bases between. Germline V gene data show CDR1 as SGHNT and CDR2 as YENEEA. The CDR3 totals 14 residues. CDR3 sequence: CASSLEQGLYEQYF. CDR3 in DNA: TGTGCCAGCAGCTTAGAACAGGGCCTCTACGAGCAGTACTTC.

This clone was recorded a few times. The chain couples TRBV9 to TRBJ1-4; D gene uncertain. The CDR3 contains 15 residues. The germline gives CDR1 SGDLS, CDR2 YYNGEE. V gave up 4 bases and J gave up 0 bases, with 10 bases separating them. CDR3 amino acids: CASSPWAATNEKLFF. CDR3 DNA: TGTGCCAGCAGCCCCTGGGCAGCAACTAATGAAAAACTGTTTTTT.

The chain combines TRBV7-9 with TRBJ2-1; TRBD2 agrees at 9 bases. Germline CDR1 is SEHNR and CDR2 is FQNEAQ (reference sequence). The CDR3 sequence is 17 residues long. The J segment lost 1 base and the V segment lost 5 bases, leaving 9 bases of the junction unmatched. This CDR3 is CASSGGSGGPSYNEQFF. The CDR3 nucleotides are TGTGCCAGCAGCGGGGGTAGCGGGGGACCTTCCTACAATGAGCAGTTCTTC.

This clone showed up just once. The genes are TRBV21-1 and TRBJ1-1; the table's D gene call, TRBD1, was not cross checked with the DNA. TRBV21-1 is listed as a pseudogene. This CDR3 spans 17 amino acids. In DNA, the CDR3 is TGTGCCAGCAGCAAAGCGCGGGCAGGGGGCAAGAACACTGAAGCTTTCTTT. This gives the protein CASSKARAGGKNTEAFF.

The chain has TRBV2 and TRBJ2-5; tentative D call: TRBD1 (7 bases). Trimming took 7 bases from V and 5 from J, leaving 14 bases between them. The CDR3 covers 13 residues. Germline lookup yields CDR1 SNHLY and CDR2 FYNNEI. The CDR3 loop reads CASKGGRGETQYF. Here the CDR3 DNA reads TGTGCCAGCAAGGGGGGCAGGGGGGAGACCCAGTACTTC.